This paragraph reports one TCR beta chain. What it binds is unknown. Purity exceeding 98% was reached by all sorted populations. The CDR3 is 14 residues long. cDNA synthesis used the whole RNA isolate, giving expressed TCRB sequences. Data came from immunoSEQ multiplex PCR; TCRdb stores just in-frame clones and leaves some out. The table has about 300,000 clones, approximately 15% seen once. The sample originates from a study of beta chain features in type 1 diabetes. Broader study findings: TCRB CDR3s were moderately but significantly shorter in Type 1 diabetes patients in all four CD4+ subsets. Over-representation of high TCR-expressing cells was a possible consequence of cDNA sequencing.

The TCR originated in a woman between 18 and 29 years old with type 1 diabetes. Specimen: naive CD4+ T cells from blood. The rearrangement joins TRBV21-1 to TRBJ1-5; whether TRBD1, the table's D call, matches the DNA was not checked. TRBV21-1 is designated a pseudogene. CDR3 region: CASTLKKGRRPQHF. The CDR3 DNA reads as TGTGCCAGCACCTTAAAGAAGGGGCGCCGGCCCCAGCATTTT.